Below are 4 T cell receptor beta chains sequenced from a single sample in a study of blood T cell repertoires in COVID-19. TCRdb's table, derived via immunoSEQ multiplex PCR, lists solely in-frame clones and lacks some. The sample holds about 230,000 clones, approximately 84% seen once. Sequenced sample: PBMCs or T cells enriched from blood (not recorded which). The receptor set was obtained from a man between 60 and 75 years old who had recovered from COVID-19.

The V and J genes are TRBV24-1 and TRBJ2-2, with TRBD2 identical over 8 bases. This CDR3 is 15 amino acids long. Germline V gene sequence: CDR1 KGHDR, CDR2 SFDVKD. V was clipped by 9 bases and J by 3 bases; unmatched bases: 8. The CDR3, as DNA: TGTGCCACCGGGTCAGGTAGCGGGGACACCGGGGAGCTGTTTTTT. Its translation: CATGSGSGDTGELFF.

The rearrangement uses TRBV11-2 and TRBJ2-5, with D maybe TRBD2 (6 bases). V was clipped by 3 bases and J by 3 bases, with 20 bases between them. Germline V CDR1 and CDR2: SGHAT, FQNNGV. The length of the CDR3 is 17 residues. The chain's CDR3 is CASSFTGGFRRKETQYF. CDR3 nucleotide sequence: TGTGCCAGCAGCTTTACCGGAGGGTTCCGCCGTAAAGAGACCCAGTACTTC.

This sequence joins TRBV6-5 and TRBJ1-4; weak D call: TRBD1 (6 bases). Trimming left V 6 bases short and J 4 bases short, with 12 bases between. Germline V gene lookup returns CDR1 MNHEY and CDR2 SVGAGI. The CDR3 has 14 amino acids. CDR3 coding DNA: TGTGCCAGCAGGGAGACAGGTTTTAATGAAAAACTGTTTTTT. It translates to CASRETGFNEKLFF.

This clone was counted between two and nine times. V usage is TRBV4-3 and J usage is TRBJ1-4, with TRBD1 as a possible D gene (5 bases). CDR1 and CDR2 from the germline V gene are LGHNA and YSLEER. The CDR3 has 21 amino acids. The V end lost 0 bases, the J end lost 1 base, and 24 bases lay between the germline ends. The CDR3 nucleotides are TGCGCCAGCAGCCAAGATCGCGAAGGGAGGGTTTGGGACGGAACTAATGAAAAACTGTTTTTT. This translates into CASSQDREGRVWDGTNEKLFF.